This entry lists 10 T cell receptor beta chains sequenced from one sample in a study of T cell repertoires in cytomegalovirus infection. These TCRs' antigens remain unknown. One entry per CDR3 protein, called by TCRdb with MiXCR from the reads. The sample has 450,000 to 600,000 distinct CDR3 sequences, approximately 46% seen once. Material: cultured PBMCs, obtained from culture after CMV antigen stimulation. All receptors come from a human donor in good health (CMV status not recorded). Some clones in this sample may be carry-over from other donors' samples.

This chain joins TRBV5-5 and TRBJ2-3; TRBD1 or TRBD2 may be the D gene (6 bases each). V was pared by 4 bases and J by 2 bases, with 11 bases between. Germline V gives CDR1 SGHKS, CDR2 YYEKEE (reference sequence). This CDR3 has 14 amino acids. CDR3 region: CASSGGPHTDTQYF. The DNA for the CDR3 is TGTGCCAGCAGCGGGGGGCCACACACAGATACGCAGTATTTT. The full variable domain, its missing parts supplied by reference TRBV5-5 and TRBJ2-3, is DAGVTQSPTHLIKTRGQQVTLRCSPISGHKSVSWYQQVLGQGPQFIFQYYEKEERGRGNFPDRFSARQFPNYSSELNVNALLLGDSALYLCASSGGPHTDTQYFGPGTRLTVL.

This chain connects TRBV7-2 to TRBJ1-1; tentative D call: TRBD1 (5 bases). This CDR3 is built from 14 residues. Germline CDR1 reads SGHTA; CDR2 reads FQGNSA. V lost 3 bases and J lost 4, with 12 bases in between. The CDR3 spells CASSFPGLITEAFF. In DNA, the CDR3 is TGTGCCAGCAGCTTCCCGGGACTGATCACTGAAGCTTTCTTT. The complete variable domain, with remaining parts taken from reference TRBV7-2 and TRBJ1-1, reads GAGVSQSPSNKVTEKGKDVELRCDPISGHTALYWYRQSLGQGLEFLIYFQGNSAPDKSGLPSDRFSAERTGGSVSTLTIQRTQQEDSAVYLCASSFPGLITEAFFGQGTRLTVV.

The V gene is TRBV30, the J gene TRBJ2-2; TRBD2 is a possible D gene (6 bases). This CDR3 is built from 14 residues. Germline V CDR1 and CDR2: GTSNPN, SVGIG (reference sequence). Between the trimmed V and J ends, which lost 3 bases and 2 bases, there was a span of 10 bases. The CDR3 protein is CAWRPGDNTGELFF. CDR3 nucleotide sequence: TGTGCCTGGAGACCGGGAGATAACACCGGGGAGCTGTTTTTT. The full variable domain, rest sourced from reference TRBV30 and TRBJ2-2, is SQTIHQWPATLVQPVGSPLSLECTVEGTSNPNLYWYRQAAGRGLQLLFYSVGIGQISSEVPQNLSASRPQDRQFILSSKKLLLSDSGFYLCAWRPGDNTGELFFGEGSRLTVL.

The rearrangement joins TRBV6-1 to TRBJ2-1; D is possibly TRBD2 (6 bases). CDR1 is MNHNS and CDR2 is SASEGT in the germline V gene. V lost 3 bases, J lost 7 bases, and 16 bases lay in between. There are 15 residues in the CDR3. The CDR3 protein is CASSDRDLAANEQFF. In DNA, the CDR3 is TGTGCCAGCAGTGACCGGGACTTAGCGGCGAATGAGCAGTTCTTC.

This sequence joins TRBV20-1 and TRBJ2-7, with unresolved D. CDR3 size: 14 residues. Trimming left V 3 bases short and J 1 base short, with 13 bases between. The germline CDR1 and CDR2 sequences are DFQATT and SNEGSKA (reference sequence). The DNA for the CDR3 is TGCAGTGCTAGGGGCCGACTCCTATCCTACGAGCAGTACTTC. It encodes CSARGRLLSYEQYF.

This clonotype was counted between two and nine times. The rearrangement joins TRBV7-2 to TRBJ1-2; weak D call: TRBD1 (6 bases). V shed 4 bases and J shed 2 bases, with 11 bases lying between them. Germline lookup yields CDR1 SGHTA and CDR2 FQGNSA. The CDR3 runs to 14 residues. The CDR3 reads CASSYTRGNYGYTF. The DNA for the CDR3 is TGTGCCAGCAGCTACACCAGGGGAAACTATGGCTACACCTTC.

This clonotype was counted between two and nine times. The rearrangement joins TRBV7-2 to TRBJ2-1, with D perhaps matching TRBD1 or TRBD2 (5 bases each). Per the germline V gene, CDR1 is SGHTA and CDR2 is FQGNSA. The CDR3 covers 18 residues. V was clipped by 5 bases and J by 6 bases, with 26 bases between them. The CDR3 DNA follows: TGTGCCAGCAGCCGCCAACTCTTCGTTACCCTGGGACCCAATGAGCAGTTCTTC. This codes for CASSRQLFVTLGPNEQFF.

The V and J genes are TRBV6-2 or TRBV6-3 and TRBJ1-2; D unclear. V gave up 0 bases and J gave up 7 bases, with 9 bases separating them. In germline, CDR1 is MNHEY, CDR2 SVGEGT. CDR3 size: 13 residues. The CDR3 DNA is TGTGCCAGCAGTTACTCGGCACCCGCTGGCTACACCTTC. Translation: CASSYSAPAGYTF.

This clonotype has just a few counts. The chain couples TRBV6-6 to TRBJ2-2, with D perhaps being TRBD1 or TRBD2 (5 bases each). Germline V lookup: CDR1 MNHNY, CDR2 SVGAGI (reference sequence). The CDR3 spans 15 residues. Trimming stripped 4 bases from V and 5 bases from J, with 14 bases between. The CDR3 reads CASSSQGSGTGELFF. The CDR3 nucleotides are TGTGCCAGCAGTTCGCAGGGCTCGGGGACCGGGGAGCTGTTTTTT.

This clonotype has only a few counts. The chain links TRBV10-3 to TRBJ2-7; either TRBD1 or TRBD2 may supply D (5 bases each). Germline CDR1 ENHRY, CDR2 SYGVKD. CDR3 length equals 14 residues. V shed 4 bases and J shed 7 bases, with 17 bases lying between them. Here the CDR3 DNA reads TGTGCCATCAGTGCCCCCGGGACCGGGTATGAGCAGTACTTC. Amino acid sequence: CAISAPGTGYEQYF.